This TCR beta chain came from a study of blood T cell repertoires in COVID-19. Overall study context: Sample material is recorded as cDNA or gDNA derived from T cells, B-cell-depleted T cells, or PBMCs.

TCRdb keeps only in-frame clones here, not all; method: immunoSEQ multiplex PCR. The table has 45,000 to 55,000 clones, 70% to 85% seen once; the top ten hold 11%. Between the trimmed V and J ends, which lost 8 bases and 4 bases, there was a span of 15 bases. The germline gives CDR1 MDHEN, CDR2 SYDVKM. This CDR3 spans 15 amino acids. This clone was counted once. The sequenced sample consisted of peripheral blood. The rearrangement uses TRBV28 and TRBJ2-6; a weak D match, TRBD2 (6 bases). This TCR was sampled from an elderly man with COVID-19, enrolled during active disease. The CDR3 bases are TGTGCCAGCGGTCCTGGGGGGTACGGGGCCAACGTCCTGACTTTC. Its protein is CASGPGGYGANVLTF.